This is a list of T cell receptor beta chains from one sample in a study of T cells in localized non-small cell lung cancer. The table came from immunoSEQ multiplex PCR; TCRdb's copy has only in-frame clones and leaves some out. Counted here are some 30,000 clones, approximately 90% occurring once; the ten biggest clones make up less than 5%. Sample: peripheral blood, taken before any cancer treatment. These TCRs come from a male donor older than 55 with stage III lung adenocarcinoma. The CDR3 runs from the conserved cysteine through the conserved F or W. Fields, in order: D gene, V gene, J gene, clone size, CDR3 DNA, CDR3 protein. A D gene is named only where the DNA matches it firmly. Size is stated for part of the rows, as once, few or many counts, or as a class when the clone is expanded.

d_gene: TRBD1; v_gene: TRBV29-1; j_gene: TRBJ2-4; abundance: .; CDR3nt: TGCAGCGTGACAGGGGGCCCAGCCAAAAACATTCAGTACTTC; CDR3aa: CSVTGGPAKNIQYF
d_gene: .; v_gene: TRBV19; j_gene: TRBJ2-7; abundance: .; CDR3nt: TGTGCCAGTAGCAGAGGGGCGGTGATAGGCGAGCAGTACTTC; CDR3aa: CASSRGAVIGEQYF
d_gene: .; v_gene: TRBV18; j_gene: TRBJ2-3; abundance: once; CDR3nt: TGTGCCACCCACCCAGGAAACACAGATACGCAGTATTTT; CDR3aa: CATHPGNTDTQYF
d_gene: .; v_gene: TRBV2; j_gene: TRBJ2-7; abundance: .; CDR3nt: TGTGCCAGCAGTGAAGGACCCCGTGGTATGAGATTC; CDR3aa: CASSEGPRGMRF
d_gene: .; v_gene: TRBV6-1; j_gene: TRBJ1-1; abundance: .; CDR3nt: TGTGCCAGCATTAGGGGCATGAACACTGAAGCTTTCTTT; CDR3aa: CASIRGMNTEAFF
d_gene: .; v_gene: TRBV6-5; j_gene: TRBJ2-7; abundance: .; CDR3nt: TGTGCCAGCAGTGATTTGGACGAGCAGTACTTC; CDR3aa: CASSDLDEQYF
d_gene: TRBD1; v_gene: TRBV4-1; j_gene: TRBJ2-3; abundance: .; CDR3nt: TGCGCCAGCAGCCAGCCAGGGACAGGGTTGGCAGATACGCAGTATTTT; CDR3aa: CASSQPGTGLADTQYF
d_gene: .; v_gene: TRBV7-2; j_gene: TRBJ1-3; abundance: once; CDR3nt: TGTGCCAGCAGCTTAGGAAGTCCTGGAAACACCATATATTTT; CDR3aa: CASSLGSPGNTIYF
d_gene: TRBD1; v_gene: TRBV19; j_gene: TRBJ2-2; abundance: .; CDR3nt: TGTGCCAGTAGTATTCAGGGGGTGGCCGGGGAGCTGTTTTTT; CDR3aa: CASSIQGVAGELFF
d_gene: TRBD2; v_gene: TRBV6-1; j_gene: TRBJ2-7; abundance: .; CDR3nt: TGTACCAGCAGTGAAATGTCTAGCGGGAGCCTCTACGAGCAGTACTTC; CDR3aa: CTSSEMSSGSLYEQYF
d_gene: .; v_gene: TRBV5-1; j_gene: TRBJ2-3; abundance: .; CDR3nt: TGCGCCAGCAGCTTGGTCCCACAGGGAATCACAGATACGCAGTATTTT; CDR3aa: CASSLVPQGITDTQYF